This TCR beta chain came from a study of Graves' ophthalmopathy and Graves' hyperthyroidism. Study-level points and caveats: From stable hyperthyroidism, ophthalmopathy was separated by a 13-signature model with 85% to 90% sensitivity and about 81% specificity. In predicting ophthalmopathy progression, the model reached approximately 70% sensitivity and 72.22% specificity.

Comments on this clonotype: Its antigen is not identified.

V was clipped by 2 bases and J by 5 bases, with 14 bases between them. The CDR3 spans 15 residues. Germline V gene data show CDR1 as SGHKS and CDR2 as YYEKEE (reference sequence). The study excluded patients with other autoimmune diseases, uncontrolled infections, pregnancy or lactation. As diagnostic evidence, clinical symptoms, serum thyroxine, TRAb, thyroid ultrasound and orbital computed tomography were relied upon. The study amplified TCR beta CDR3 regions using RNA transcripts. HTBI primers were employed in first-round RT-PCR, then a second-round multiplex PCR followed. TCRdb analysed the multiplex PCR reads with MiXCR anew, one entry per CDR3 protein. This sample has around 1.1 million distinct CDR3 sequences; 35% to 40% occur once, and the top ten carry around 10%.

V usage is TRBV5-5 and J usage is TRBJ1-5; possible D gene TRBD1, 6 bases. Sample: peripheral blood or thyroid tissue (not recorded which). The source of this sequence is an adult man with Graves' hyperthyroidism. The CDR3 DNA sequence: TGTGCCAGCAGCTTATCAGGGGTGGGGGATCAGCCCCAGCATTTT. Its translation: CASSLSGVGDQPQHF. The whole variable domain, filled in from reference TRBV5-5 and TRBJ1-5, reads DAGVTQSPTHLIKTRGQQVTLRCSPISGHKSVSWYQQVLGQGPQFIFQYYEKEERGRGNFPDRFSARQFPNYSSELNVNALLLGDSALYLCASSLSGVGDQPQHFGDGTRLSIL.